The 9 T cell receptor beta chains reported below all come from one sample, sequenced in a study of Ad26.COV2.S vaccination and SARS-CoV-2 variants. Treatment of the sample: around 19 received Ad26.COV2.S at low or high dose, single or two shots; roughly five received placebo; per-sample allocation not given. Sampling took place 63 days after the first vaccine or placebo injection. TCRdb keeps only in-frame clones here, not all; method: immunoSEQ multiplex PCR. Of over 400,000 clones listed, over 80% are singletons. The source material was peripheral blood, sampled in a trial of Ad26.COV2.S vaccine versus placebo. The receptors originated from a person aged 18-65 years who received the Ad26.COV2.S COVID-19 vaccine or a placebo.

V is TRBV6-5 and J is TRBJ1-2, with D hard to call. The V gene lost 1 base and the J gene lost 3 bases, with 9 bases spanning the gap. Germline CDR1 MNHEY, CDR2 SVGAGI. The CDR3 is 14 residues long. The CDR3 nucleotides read TGTGCCAGCAGTTACTTGACTGCTGACTATGGCTACACCTTC. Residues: CASSYLTADYGYTF.

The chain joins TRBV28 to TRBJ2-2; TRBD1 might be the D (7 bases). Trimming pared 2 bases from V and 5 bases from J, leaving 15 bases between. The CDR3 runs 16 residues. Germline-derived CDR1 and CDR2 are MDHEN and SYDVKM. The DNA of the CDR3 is TGTGCCAGCAGTTTAATAAGGGCAGGGGGGACCGGGGAGCTGTTTTTT. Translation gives CASSLIRAGGTGELFF.

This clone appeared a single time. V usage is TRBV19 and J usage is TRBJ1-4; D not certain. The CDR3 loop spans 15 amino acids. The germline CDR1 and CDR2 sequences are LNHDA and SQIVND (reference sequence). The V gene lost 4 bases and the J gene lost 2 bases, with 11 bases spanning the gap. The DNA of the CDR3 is TGTGCCAGTAGTAGGGGAGGTGGGACTAATGAAAAACTGTTTTTT. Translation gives CASSRGGGTNEKLFF.

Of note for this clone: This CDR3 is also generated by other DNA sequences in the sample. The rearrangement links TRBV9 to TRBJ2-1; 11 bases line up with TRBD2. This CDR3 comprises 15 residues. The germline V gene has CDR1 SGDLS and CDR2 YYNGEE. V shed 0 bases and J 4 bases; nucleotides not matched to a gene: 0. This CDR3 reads CASSVGTSGYNEQFF. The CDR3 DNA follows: TGTGCCAGCAGCGTAGGGACTAGCGGGTACAATGAGCAGTTCTTC.

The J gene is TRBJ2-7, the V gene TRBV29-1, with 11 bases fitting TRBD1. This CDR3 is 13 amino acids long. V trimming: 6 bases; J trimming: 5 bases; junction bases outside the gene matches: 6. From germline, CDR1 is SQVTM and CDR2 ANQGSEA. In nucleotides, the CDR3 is TGCAGCGTGGGACAGGGGGATCTGAACGAGCAGTACTTC. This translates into CSVGQGDLNEQYF.

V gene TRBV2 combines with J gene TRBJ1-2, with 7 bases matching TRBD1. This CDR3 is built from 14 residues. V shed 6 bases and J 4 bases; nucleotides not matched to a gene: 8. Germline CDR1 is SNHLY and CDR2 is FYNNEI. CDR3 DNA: TGTGCCAGCAGGGGGACAGAAAAAATCTATGGCTACACCTTC. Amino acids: CASRGTEKIYGYTF.

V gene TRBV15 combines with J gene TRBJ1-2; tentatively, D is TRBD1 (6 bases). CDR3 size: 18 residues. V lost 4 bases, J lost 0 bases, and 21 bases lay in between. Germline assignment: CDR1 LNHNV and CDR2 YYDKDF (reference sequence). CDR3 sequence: CATSTPYVGRGANYGYTF. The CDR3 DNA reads TGTGCCACCAGCACCCCTTATGTGGGCAGGGGAGCTAACTATGGCTACACCTTC.

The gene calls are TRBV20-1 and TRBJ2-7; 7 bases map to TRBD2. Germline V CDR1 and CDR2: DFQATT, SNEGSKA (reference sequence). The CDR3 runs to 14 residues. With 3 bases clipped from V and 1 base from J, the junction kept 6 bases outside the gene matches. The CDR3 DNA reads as TGCAGTGCTAGTGGTAGCGGGTCGTCCTACGAGCAGTACTTC. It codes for CSASGSGSSYEQYF.

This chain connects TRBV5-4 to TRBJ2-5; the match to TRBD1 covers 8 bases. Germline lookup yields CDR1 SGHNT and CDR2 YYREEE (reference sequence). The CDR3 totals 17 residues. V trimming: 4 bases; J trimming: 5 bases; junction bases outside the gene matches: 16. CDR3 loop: CASSPGPSGGSVETQYF. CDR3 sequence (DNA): TGTGCCAGCAGCCCGGGTCCTTCAGGGGGCAGTGTGGAGACCCAGTACTTC.